A selection of T cell receptor beta chains follows, all from one sample in a study of low-dose radiotherapy and immunotherapy resistance in tumors. MiXCR was run by TCRdb on the reads, yielding one entry per CDR3 protein. The sample contains approximately 52,000 distinct CDR3 sequences, approximately 35% of which appear only once. Material: PBMCs, obtained after low-dose radiotherapy plus immunotherapy. Receptor source: a male donor with rectosigmoid adenocarcinoma. The CDR3 runs from the conserved cysteine through the conserved F or W. The D gene is left open where the match is weak. Clone sizes are given selectively: once, few, many, or a class where the clone is expanded.

NA | TRBJ1-1 | many | TRBV27 | CASSLSPQGHTEAFF | TGTGCCAGCAGTTTATCCCCGCAGGGGCACACTGAAGCTTTCTTT
TRBD2 | TRBJ2-1 | NA | TRBV29-1 | CSAGLAGDGNEQFF | TGCAGCGCGGGACTAGCGGGAGACGGGAATGAGCAGTTCTTC
NA | TRBJ1-5 | many | TRBV2 | CASSEERTQPQHF | TGTGCCAGCAGTGAGGAGAGGACTCAGCCCCAGCATTTT
TRBD1 | TRBJ2-7 | many | TRBV9 | CASSVEDRGGYEQYF | TGTGCCAGCAGCGTTGAGGACAGGGGGGGCTACGAGCAGTACTTC
NA | TRBJ1-5 | few | TRBV10-3 | CAISEWGVGNQPQHF | TGTGCCATCAGTGAGTGGGGAGTGGGGAATCAGCCCCAGCATTTT
NA | TRBJ1-4 | many | TRBV28 | CASSLHGSTNEKLFF | TGTGCCAGCAGTTTACATGGCTCAACTAATGAAAAACTGTTTTTT
NA | TRBJ1-4 | many | TRBV9 | CASSVRAQGEKLFF | TGTGCCAGCAGCGTGAGGGCGCAGGGGGAAAAACTGTTTTTT
NA | TRBJ2-7 | few | TRBV28 | CASSRAGTQGEQYF | TGTGCCAGCAGTCGTGCCGGGACCCAAGGGGAGCAGTACTTC
NA | TRBJ2-5 | NA | TRBV27 | CASSPSRGGVETQYF | TGTGCCAGCAGTCCATCCAGGGGCGGGGTGGAGACCCAGTACTTC
TRBD2 | TRBJ2-3 | medium-sized | TRBV6-2/TRBV6-3 | CASSYSGGADTQYF | TGTGCCAGCAGTTACAGTGGGGGGGCAGATACGCAGTATTTT
NA | TRBJ2-7 | many | TRBV7-9 | CASRGVVREQYF | TGTGCCAGCAGGGGGGTGGTAAGAGAGCAGTACTTC
TRBD2 | TRBJ2-7 | many | TRBV29-1 | CSVWEREGYEQYF | TGCAGCGTTTGGGAGCGGGAGGGCTACGAGCAGTACTTC
NA | TRBJ2-1 | many | TRBV7-9 | CASSFGGGEQFF | TGTGCCAGCAGCTTCGGTGGAGGAGAGCAGTTCTTC
NA | TRBJ1-1 | many | TRBV7-2 | CASSPSGIAMNTEAFF | TGTGCCAGCAGCCCGTCGGGGATAGCGATGAACACTGAAGCTTTCTTT
NA | TRBJ2-7 | many | TRBV7-2 | CASSRRRSEQYF | TGTGCCAGCAGCCGCAGGAGGTCCGAGCAGTACTTC
NA | TRBJ2-1 | NA | TRBV5-1 | CASSLDAPPNEQFF | TGCGCCAGCAGCTTGGATGCACCGCCCAATGAGCAGTTCTTC